What follows are 29 T cell receptor beta chains derived from one specimen sequenced in a study of breast tumors, draining lymph nodes, adjacent tissues. The lymph nodes were axillary draining lymph nodes from breast cancer patients. TCRdb re-derived calls from the multiplex PCR reads in MiXCR, one entry per CDR3 protein. The repertoire holds about 230,000 distinct CDR3 sequences, with roughly 30% as singletons. The sequencing input was axillary lymph node tissue. These receptors were obtained from a female donor with breast cancer. Some clones in this sample may be carry-over from other donors' samples.

This clonotype appeared many times. The CDR3 DNA follows: TGTGCCAGCAGTGCACAGGGGAGCGATGAGCAGTTCTTC. It specifies CASSAQGSDEQFF. V is TRBV2 and J is TRBJ2-1; 7 nucleotides align to TRBD1. Unmatched junction bases numbered 5, after V lost 4 bases and J lost 8 bases. Germline CDR1 is SNHLY and CDR2 is FYNNEI. CDR3 length: 13 residues.

This clonotype was picked up many times. The chain recombines TRBV24-1 with TRBJ1-2, with D hard to call. The germline V gene encodes CDR1 KGHDR and CDR2 SFDVKD. V was shortened by 6 bases and J by 2 bases, with 9 bases between the two germline ends. This CDR3 has 13 amino acids. This chain's CDR3 is CATSRLKNYGYTF. The CDR3 region has the DNA TGTGCCACCAGTCGACTGAAGAACTATGGCTACACCTTC.

The sample holds many counts of this clonotype. The chain joins TRBV20-1 to TRBJ2-7; D may correspond to TRBD1 or TRBD2 (5 bases each). Trimming shortened V by 1 base and J by 7 bases, and 17 bases separated the two germline ends. CDR3 length: 14 residues. Germline CDR1 reads DFQATT; CDR2 reads SNEGSKA (reference sequence). CDR3 protein: CSARGGSRTLEQYF. The CDR3 nucleotides read TGCAGTGCTAGAGGGGGGTCGAGGACCCTGGAGCAGTACTTC.

J is TRBJ1-1 and V is TRBV6-2 or TRBV6-3, with D maybe TRBD1 (5 bases). The CDR3 is 13 amino acids. CDR1 is MNHEY and CDR2 is SVGEGT in the germline V gene. V was shortened by 4 bases and J by 0 bases, with 6 bases between the two germline ends. This CDR3 is CASSLQVNTEAFF. The CDR3, as DNA: TGTGCCAGCAGTTTACAGGTGAACACTGAAGCTTTCTTT.

This clonotype was seen ten or more times. The V gene is TRBV19, the J gene TRBJ2-2, with 12 bases that match TRBD2. The V segment lost 3 bases and the J segment 0 bases; nucleotides outside the gene matches: 2. Looked up from germline, CDR1 is LNHDA and CDR2 is SQIVND (reference sequence). CDR3 length: 17 amino acids. CDR3 nucleotide sequence: TGTGCCAGTAGTATGCCTAGCGGGAGGGCGAACACCGGGGAGCTGTTTTTT. It codes for CASSMPSGRANTGELFF.

This chain links TRBV20-1 with TRBJ2-6; D is perhaps TRBD1 or TRBD2 (5 bases each). The CDR3 covers 14 residues. Trimming took off 6 bases at V and 11 bases at J, with 20 bases between the two ends. CDR1 DFQATT and CDR2 SNEGSKA come from the germline V gene (reference sequence). CDR3 nucleotides: TGCAGTGCAAGTCAGGGTGGGATGGACTACGTCCTGACTTTC. Translating gives CSASQGGMDYVLTF.

This chain links TRBV18 with TRBJ2-7; 8 bases align to TRBD1. The CDR3 extends over 16 amino acids. J gave up 1 base and V 1 base, and 6 bases lay outside the gene matches. Germline lookup yields CDR1 KGHSH and CDR2 LQKENI. In DNA, the CDR3 is TGTGCCAGCTCACCACGAAAGACAGGGGCGTCCTACGAGCAGTACTTC. The encoded protein is CASSPRKTGASYEQYF.

The chain employs TRBV28 and TRBJ2-2, with TRBD1 matching over 7 bases. The germline V gene has CDR1 MDHEN and CDR2 SYDVKM. The CDR3 loop spans 15 amino acids. With 5 bases clipped from V and 3 bases from J, the junction kept 6 bases outside the gene matches. The CDR3 nucleotides are TGTGCCAGCAGTATACAGGGGTCTTACACCGGGGAGCTGTTTTTT. This sequence encodes CASSIQGSYTGELFF.

This clonotype was seen ten or more times. V and J are TRBV5-5 and TRBJ2-7; 11 bases line up with TRBD2. With V trimmed by 2 bases and J by 4 bases, 2 bases remained unmatched. The CDR3 covers 14 residues. Looked up from germline, CDR1 is SGHKS and CDR2 is YYEKEE (reference sequence). This CDR3 reads CASSLGTSGYEQYF. The CDR3 DNA reads as TGTGCCAGCAGCTTAGGGACTAGCGGATACGAGCAGTACTTC.

This clonotype was picked up many times. The chain has TRBV5-1 and TRBJ2-7, with TRBD1 as a possible D gene (6 bases). Germline assignment: CDR1 SGHRS and CDR2 YFSETQ. Between the trimmed V and J ends, which lost 2 bases and 4 bases, there was a span of 22 bases. The CDR3 sequence is 17 residues long. The CDR3 DNA reads as TGCGCCAGCAGCTTCACTTCCTCGGGACACAACATGTACGAGCAGTACTTC. The encoded protein is CASSFTSSGHNMYEQYF.

Regarding this clonotype: This may stem from a read error, because a much larger clone lies one nucleotide away. The chain couples TRBV11-3 to TRBJ2-7; the D call may be TRBD1 or TRBD2 (5 bases each). This CDR3 is built from 13 residues. Germline values: CDR1 SGHNT, CDR2 YENEEA. Trimming took off 7 bases at V and 6 bases at J, with 16 bases between the two ends. The CDR3, as DNA: TGTGCCAGCACCACCCCGGGGACCTCCGAGCAGTACTTC. Protein product: CASTTPGTSEQYF.

This clonotype was seen repeatedly, ten times or more. The J gene is TRBJ2-6, the V gene TRBV19; D gene uncertain. V gave up 7 bases and J gave up 2 bases, with 9 bases separating them. Per the germline V gene, CDR1 is LNHDA and CDR2 is SQIVND (reference sequence). The CDR3 sequence is 14 residues long. The CDR3 is CASKTQAGANVLTF. CDR3 DNA sequence: TGTGCCAGTAAGACCCAAGCTGGGGCCAACGTCCTGACTTTC.

This rearrangement joins TRBV20-1 to TRBJ1-6; 7 bases are shared with TRBD1. V gave up 7 bases and J gave up 7 bases; unmatched junction bases: 10. This CDR3 has 14 residues. The germline CDR1 and CDR2 sequences are DFQATT and SNEGSKA (reference sequence). The CDR3 here is CSVREGTANSPLHF. In DNA, the CDR3 is TGCAGTGTTAGGGAGGGGACAGCAAATTCACCCCTCCACTTT.

This chain connects TRBV5-4 to TRBJ2-5; 7 positions match TRBD1. CDR1 SGHNT and CDR2 YYREEE come from the germline V gene (reference sequence). This CDR3 is built from 13 residues. J gave up 6 bases and V 4 bases, and 6 bases lay outside the gene matches. The CDR3 is CASSPTGLKTQYF. CDR3 nucleotides: TGTGCCAGCAGCCCGACAGGGTTAAAGACCCAGTACTTC.

This clonotype was picked up many times. The chain uses TRBV6-6 and TRBJ2-7; D perhaps matches TRBD1 (5 bases). Trimming took off 2 bases at V and 11 bases at J, with 16 bases between the two ends. The CDR3 is 13 residues long. Germline loops: CDR1 MNHNY, CDR2 SVGAGI (reference sequence). The CDR3 bases are TGTGCCAGCAGTTACGATAGGCCCACCAGGGAGTACTTC. It codes for CASSYDRPTREYF.

This clonotype was recorded many times. V and J are TRBV6-2 or TRBV6-3 and TRBJ2-7; perhaps TRBD2 as D (6 bases). V was cut by 4 bases and J by 2 bases, with 12 bases left in between. Germline V gives CDR1 MNHEY, CDR2 SVGEGT. The CDR3 is made up of 14 amino acids. The CDR3 coding sequence is TGTGCCAGCAGTTCCGGAGGGGAAGCCTACGAGCAGTACTTC. This codes for CASSSGGEAYEQYF.

Points on this clonotype: One junction end disagrees with the germline gene, perhaps due to a read error. The CDR3 loop is CASSLDLGYGQYF. The CDR3 DNA reads TGTGCCAGCAGCTTAGATCTAGGCTACGGGCAGTACTTC. The chain uses TRBV11-3 and TRBJ2-7; D not resolved. The CDR3 runs to 13 residues. Germline assignment: CDR1 SGHNT and CDR2 YENEEA.

This clonotype was observed at least ten times. The rearrangement joins TRBV5-5 to TRBJ1-6, with unresolved D. The length of the CDR3 is 14 residues. V lost 1 base to trimming and J lost 8 bases, with 10 bases between them. Germline V CDR1 and CDR2: SGHKS, YYEKEE (reference sequence). CDR3 coding DNA: TGTGCCAGCAGCTTGAGGCAGCTTGATTCACCCCTCCACTTT. It codes for CASSLRQLDSPLHF.

The table lists this clonotype with a few counts. The chain carries TRBV6-1 and TRBJ2-1, with TRBD2 identical over 12 bases. Germline V gene data show CDR1 as MNHNS and CDR2 as SASEGT. V was pared by 5 bases and J by 4 bases, with 6 bases of the junction left unmatched. The CDR3 extends over 16 amino acids. The CDR3, as DNA: TGTGCCAGCAGTCACCGTGGACTAGCGGGGTACAATGAGCAGTTCTTC. Translating it yields CASSHRGLAGYNEQFF.

The chain uses TRBV25-1 and TRBJ2-5; D uncertain. Germline CDR1 MGHDK, CDR2 SYGVNS. The CDR3 totals 14 residues. Trimming removed 4 bases at V and 5 bases at J, with 14 bases between. The CDR3: CASSASDGLETQYF. The CDR3 DNA reads as TGTGCCAGCAGTGCTAGTGATGGGTTGGAGACCCAGTACTTC.

V usage is TRBV2 and J usage is TRBJ1-2; TRBD1 might be the D (5 bases). Germline CDR1 is SNHLY and CDR2 is FYNNEI. The CDR3 has 12 amino acids. Trimming took 2 bases from V and 8 from J, leaving 9 bases between them. The CDR3 region has the DNA TGTGCCAGCAGTGAAACGGGACTGGGCTACACCTTC. Protein: CASSETGLGYTF.

This clonotype was seen many times. The chain recombines TRBV3-1 with TRBJ1-6; maybe TRBD1 (6 bases). Germline lookup yields CDR1 LGHDT and CDR2 YNNKEL (reference sequence). The CDR3 is made up of 17 amino acids. The ends were cut back, 1 base at V and 0 bases at J, with 10 bases in the middle. The CDR3: CASSQATGSSYNSPLHF. The DNA for the CDR3 is TGTGCCAGCAGCCAAGCCACAGGGAGCTCCTATAATTCACCCCTCCACTTT.

V gene TRBV5-5 combines with J gene TRBJ1-6; tentative D call: TRBD1 (6 bases). Trimming took off 5 bases at V and 7 bases at J, with 13 bases between the two ends. CDR1 and CDR2 from the germline V gene are SGHKS and YYEKEE (reference sequence). The CDR3 covers 14 residues. The CDR3 loop is CASRKQGLNSPLHF. CDR3 in DNA: TGTGCCAGCAGGAAACAGGGTTTGAATTCACCCCTCCACTTT.

The V and J genes are TRBV6-6 and TRBJ2-7, with D possibly being TRBD1 (5 bases). Trimming took off 5 bases at V and 1 base at J, with 15 bases between the two ends. This CDR3 is built from 15 residues. Germline assignment: CDR1 MNHNY and CDR2 SVGAGI (reference sequence). The CDR3 protein is CASSRPGRASYEQYF. In DNA form, the CDR3 reads TGTGCCAGCAGTCGGCCGGGCAGGGCGTCCTACGAGCAGTACTTC.

This clonotype was counted many times. The V and J genes are TRBV7-8 and TRBJ1-2; D ambiguous. The length of the CDR3 is 13 residues. With 3 bases removed from V and 3 bases from J, the gap between germline ends came to 8 bases. Germline V gene data show CDR1 as SGHVS and CDR2 as FQNEAQ. In nucleotides, the CDR3 is TGTGCCAGCAGCTTTGGCAGCGACTATGGCTACACCTTC. Amino acids: CASSFGSDYGYTF.

This chain connects TRBV5-1 to TRBJ2-3; 10 bases line up with TRBD2. The CDR3 sequence is 18 residues long. Trimming at V came to 4 bases and at J to 0 bases, leaving 11 bases not matched to a gene. Germline lookup yields CDR1 SGHRS and CDR2 YFSETQ. The CDR3 nucleotides read TGCGCCAGCAGCCCTGGACTAGCGGCTCCCACTAGCACAGATACGCAGTATTTT. It is translated as CASSPGLAAPTSTDTQYF.

Only one count was recorded for this clonotype. The V call is TRBV12-5, the J call TRBJ2-1; 12 nucleotides align to TRBD2. CDR1 and CDR2 from the germline V gene are LGHNT and FRNRAP. Trimming removed 3 bases from V and 5 bases from J; junction bases left unmatched: 5. The CDR3 length is 16 residues. The CDR3 sequence: CASGFGLAGTNNEQFF. In nucleotides, the CDR3 is TGTGCTAGTGGTTTCGGACTAGCGGGAACCAACAATGAGCAGTTCTTC.

There are a few counts of this clonotype. With a much larger clone just one base away, this may be a read error. J is TRBJ2-5 and V is TRBV20-1, with 8 bases matching TRBD2. The CDR3 length is 16 residues. V lost 0 bases, J lost 4 bases, and 10 bases stayed unmatched. Germline values: CDR1 DFQATT, CDR2 SNEGSKA (reference sequence). The CDR3 DNA reads TGCAGTGCTAGAGATCGGCTTAGCGGGACCCCAGAGACCCAGTACTTC. As protein: CSARDRLSGTPETQYF.

This clonotype was detected ten times or more. V and J are TRBV4-1 and TRBJ2-3, with 10 bases aligning to TRBD2. V dropped 2 bases and J dropped 3; count of bases not matched to a gene: 5. Germline V gene lookup returns CDR1 MGHRA and CDR2 YSYEKL. The CDR3 spans 16 residues. CDR3 sequence reads: CASSQLTSGLTDTQYF. The CDR3 DNA sequence: TGCGCCAGCAGCCAACTGACTAGCGGGCTGACAGATACGCAGTATTTT.